These T cell receptor beta chains were read from a single sample in a study of blood T cell repertoires in COVID-19. Generated by immunoSEQ multiplex PCR, the TCRdb table keeps only in-frame clones and is missing some. The top ten hold 8.3% of the sample, which has roughly 140,000 clones, around 83% seen once. The sequencing input was peripheral blood. The receptors were sampled from a woman aged 60-75 years with COVID-19, enrolled during active disease. Both conserved end residues are part of each CDR3. Clone size is not always given. Where it is, it says once, few, many or a class for expanded clones.

size	V	J	CDR3
many	TRBV3-1/TRBV3-2	TRBJ1-2	CASSQEGRVRGYTF
NA	TRBV7-8	TRBJ1-2	CASSLGQGHKSYTF
NA	TRBV14	TRBJ1-4	CASSQRTGGEKLFF
NA	TRBV2	TRBJ1-2	CASSGGTNNYGYTF
NA	TRBV25-1	TRBJ1-1	CASLAGGNTEAFF
NA	TRBV7-8	TRBJ1-3	CASSLPNLGNTIYF
NA	TRBV6-5	TRBJ2-1	CASGIAGEGEQFF
few	TRBV5-1	TRBJ1-2	CASSFDPGQGNYGYTF
NA	TRBV1	TRBJ1-5	CTSTKTGGENGGNQPQHF
NA	TRBV2	TRBJ1-4	CASSEASNEKLFF
NA	TRBV15	TRBJ1-1	CATSRDSPRVNTEAFF
NA	TRBV27	TRBJ1-6	CASGADSGANNSPLHF
NA	TRBV4-1	TRBJ1-6	CASSLGTGNSPLHF
NA	TRBV6-6	TRBJ1-2	CASRGDSRFGYTF
NA	TRBV7-2	TRBJ1-1	CASSFRSGSTEAFF
NA	TRBV27	TRBJ2-7	CASSMTSPPYEQYF
once	TRBV6-1	TRBJ2-3	CASSEVGLAGGRADTQYF
once	TRBV5-1	TRBJ2-1	CASSLLAGIVYEQFF
NA	TRBV2	TRBJ1-4	CASSDGGPGEKLFF
NA	TRBV7-3	TRBJ1-1	CASSLRPGRVVFF
NA	TRBV6-1	TRBJ1-2	CASSERGSFFYGYTF
NA	TRBV12-3/TRBV12-4	TRBJ1-2	CASSLSGQNGYTF
NA	TRBV4-1	TRBJ1-4	CASSLLTGGGEKLFF